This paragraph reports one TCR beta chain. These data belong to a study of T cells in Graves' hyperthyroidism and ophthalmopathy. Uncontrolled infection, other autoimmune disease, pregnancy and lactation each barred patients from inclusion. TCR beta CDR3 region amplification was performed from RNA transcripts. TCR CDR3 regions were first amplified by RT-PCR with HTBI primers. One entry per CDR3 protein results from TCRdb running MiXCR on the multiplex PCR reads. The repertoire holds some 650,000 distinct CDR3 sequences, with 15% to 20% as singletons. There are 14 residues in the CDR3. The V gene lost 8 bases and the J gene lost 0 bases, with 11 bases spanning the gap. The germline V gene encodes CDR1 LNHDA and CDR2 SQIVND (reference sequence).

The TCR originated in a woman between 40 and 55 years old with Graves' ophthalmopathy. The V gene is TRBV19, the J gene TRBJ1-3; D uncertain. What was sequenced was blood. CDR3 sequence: CASAETFSGNTIYF. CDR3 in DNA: TGTGCCAGTGCCGAGACTTTCTCTGGAAACACCATATATTTT.